This T cell receptor beta chain stems from a study of T cell responses to AZD1222 COVID-19 vaccine. Germline CDR1 is SGDLS and CDR2 is YYNGEE. The V and J ends lost 0 bases and 8 bases respectively, with 12 bases between them. The CDR3 is made up of 14 amino acids. Clones were sequenced by immunoSEQ multiplex PCR, and TCRdb holds only the in-frame ones, with some missing. The repertoire consists of 120,000 or so clones, with roughly 91% occurring once and the leading ten covering around 30%. About this clone: Its specificity is unknown.

General observations from the study: Donors were mostly white British, more females; clonal diversity possibly underestimated.

The chain combines TRBV9 with TRBJ2-4; D might be TRBD1 (5 bases). Sequencing used peripheral blood, obtained on day 0 of AZD1222 vaccination. This TCR was recovered from an adult in good health. The DNA for the CDR3 is TGTGCCAGCAGCGTAGGAGAAGGGGTTCACATTCAGTACTTC. Its protein product is CASSVGEGVHIQYF.